The TCR beta chain under discussion was sequenced for a study of cytomegalovirus exposure and HLA in healthy donors. Study-wide results and limits: In a later analysis, donors in an Asian-associated ancestry cluster reportedly had fewer N-insertions in productive TCRs than the cohort mean. TRBV6-2, TRBV6-3 and other indistinguishable V segments were excluded. Investigators reported about 160 TCR beta chains as tied to cytomegalovirus. In a later analysis, several top co-occurrence clusters appeared linked to parvovirus B19, influenza, CMV and Epstein-Barr virus.

V lost 6 bases, J lost 3 bases, and 6 bases stayed unmatched. The CDR3 is made up of 14 amino acids. Germline CDR1 reads MNHNY; CDR2 reads SVGAGI (reference sequence). Note on this clone: Its specificity is not known.

The PCR used 60 Vbeta and 13 Jbeta primers. Sequencing was performed with immunoSEQ multiplex PCR; in TCRdb, only in-frame clones are kept and a portion is missing. Seen here are fewer than 150,000 clones, over 60% observed once, and the top ten hold approximately 6.3%. The origin of this receptor is a man between 35 and 55 years old in good health and CMV-seropositive. V gene TRBV6-6 combines with J gene TRBJ1-2; 8 bases match TRBD1. The sequencing sample was made of PBMCs. CDR3 protein: CASSGQGLDYGYTF. Written as DNA, the CDR3 is TGTGCCAGCAGCGGACAGGGATTGGACTATGGCTACACCTTC.